Below, one T cell receptor beta chain is given with its context. The data derive from a study of T-cell memory formation after mild COVID-19. From the 5' RACE reads, TCRdb called clonotypes with MiXCR, one entry per CDR3 protein. The table shows more than 450,000 distinct CDR3 sequences, with roughly 18% occurring only once. The ends were cut back, 3 bases at V and 2 bases at J, with 14 bases in the middle. The CDR3 runs 15 residues. CDR1 is SGHRS, CDR2 YFSETQ, per germline. This clonotype was obtained from an adult woman who had mild COVID-19 (a few samples of this study predate the infection). Cell type and time point are not known. The specimen sequenced was PBMCs or a T cell subset sorted from them (not recorded which). This chain links TRBV5-1 with TRBJ1-1, with unresolved D. CDR3 protein: CASSSLYGVNTEAFF. The DNA for the CDR3 is TGCGCCAGCAGCTCCCTATATGGGGTAAACACTGAAGCTTTCTTT. The variable domain in full, completed from reference TRBV5-1 and TRBJ1-1, reads KAGVTQTPRYLIKTRGQQVTLSCSPISGHRSVSWYQQTPGQGLQFLFEYFSETQRNKGNFPGRFSGRQFSNSRSEMNVSTLELGDSALYLCASSSLYGVNTEAFFGQGTRLTVV.